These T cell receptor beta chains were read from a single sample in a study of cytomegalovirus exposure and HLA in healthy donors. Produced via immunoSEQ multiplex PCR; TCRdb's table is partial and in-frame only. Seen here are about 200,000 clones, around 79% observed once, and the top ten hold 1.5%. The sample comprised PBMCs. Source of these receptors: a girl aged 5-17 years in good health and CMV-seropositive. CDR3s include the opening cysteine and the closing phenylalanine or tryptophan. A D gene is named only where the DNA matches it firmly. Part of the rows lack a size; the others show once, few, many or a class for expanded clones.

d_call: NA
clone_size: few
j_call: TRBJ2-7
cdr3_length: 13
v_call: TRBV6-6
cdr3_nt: TGTGCCAGCAGTTACTCGGACACCTACGAGCAGTACTTC
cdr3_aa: CASSYSDTYEQYF

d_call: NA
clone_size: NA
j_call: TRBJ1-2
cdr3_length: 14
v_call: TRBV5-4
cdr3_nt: TGTGCCAGCAGATTAAGCGGGGCGGCCTATGGCTACACCTTC
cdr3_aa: CASRLSGAAYGYTF

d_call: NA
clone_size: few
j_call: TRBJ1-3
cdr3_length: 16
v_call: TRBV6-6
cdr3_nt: TGTGCCAGCAGTTACCGGTCCGAGGGAAGTGGAAACACCATATATTTT
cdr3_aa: CASSYRSEGSGNTIYF

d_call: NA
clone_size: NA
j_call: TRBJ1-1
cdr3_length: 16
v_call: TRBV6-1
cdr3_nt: TGTGCCAGCAGTGAAGCGGAAGGCAGTAGCGGCACTGAAGCTTTCTTT
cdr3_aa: CASSEAEGSSGTEAFF

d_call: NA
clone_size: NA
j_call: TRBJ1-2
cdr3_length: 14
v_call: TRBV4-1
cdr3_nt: TGCGCCAGCAGCCAAGGGCTGGGGCGGTATGGCTACACCTTC
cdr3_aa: CASSQGLGRYGYTF

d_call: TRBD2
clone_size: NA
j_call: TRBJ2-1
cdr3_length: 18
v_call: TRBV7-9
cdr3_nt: TGTGCCAGCTTAACGGGGGCTAGCGGGGGGACGCACTACAATGAGCAGTTCTTC
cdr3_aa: CASLTGASGGTHYNEQFF

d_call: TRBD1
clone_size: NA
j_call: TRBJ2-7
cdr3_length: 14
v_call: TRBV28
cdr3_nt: TGTGCCAGCAAGTTCGCCGACAGGGTCTACGAGCAGTACTTC
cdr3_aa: CASKFADRVYEQYF

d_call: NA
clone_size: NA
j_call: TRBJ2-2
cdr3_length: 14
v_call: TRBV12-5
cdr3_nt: TGTGCTAGTGCCTGGGGCCCATCCACCGGGGAGCTGTTTTTT
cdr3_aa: CASAWGPSTGELFF

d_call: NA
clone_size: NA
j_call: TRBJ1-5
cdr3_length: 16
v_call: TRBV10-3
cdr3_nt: TGTGCCATCAGTGAGTCCGGGGGGACGATCAATCAGCCCCAGCATTTT
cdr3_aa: CAISESGGTINQPQHF

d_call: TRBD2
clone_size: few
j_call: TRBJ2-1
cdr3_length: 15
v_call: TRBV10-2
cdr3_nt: TGCGCCAGCAGGGAAAGCGGGGGGGCCTTCAATGAGCAGTTCTTC
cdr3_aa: CASRESGGAFNEQFF

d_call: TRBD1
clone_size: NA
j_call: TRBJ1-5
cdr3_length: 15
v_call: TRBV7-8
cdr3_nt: TGTGCCAGCAGCTTGTACAGGGGTAGCAATCAGCCCCAGCATTTT
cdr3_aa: CASSLYRGSNQPQHF

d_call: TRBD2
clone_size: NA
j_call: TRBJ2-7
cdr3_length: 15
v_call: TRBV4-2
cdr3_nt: TGTGCCAGCAGCCAAGAGCGGGGGACCCCCTACGAGCAGTACTTC
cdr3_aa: CASSQERGTPYEQYF

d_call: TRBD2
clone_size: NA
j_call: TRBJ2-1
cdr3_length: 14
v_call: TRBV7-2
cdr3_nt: TGTGCCAGCAGCCAGCGGGGGGGCCGGAATGAGCAGTTCTTC
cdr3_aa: CASSQRGGRNEQFF

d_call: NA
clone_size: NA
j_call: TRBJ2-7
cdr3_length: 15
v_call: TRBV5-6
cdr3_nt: TGTGCCAGCAGCGGTCGCCGGGGGAGCTCCTACGAGCAGTACTTC
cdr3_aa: CASSGRRGSSYEQYF

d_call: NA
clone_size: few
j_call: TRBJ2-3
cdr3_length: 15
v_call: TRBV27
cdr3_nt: TGTGCCAGCAGTTTCAGTGGCGGGGTTTCGGATACGCAGTATTTT
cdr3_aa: CASSFSGGVSDTQYF

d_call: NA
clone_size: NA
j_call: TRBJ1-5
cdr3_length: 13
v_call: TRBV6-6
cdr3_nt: TGTGCCAGCACCCCGAGGGACTATCAGCCCCAGCATTTT
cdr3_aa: CASTPRDYQPQHF

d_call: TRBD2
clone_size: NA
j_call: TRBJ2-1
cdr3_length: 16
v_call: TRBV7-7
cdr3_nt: TGTGCCAGCAGCTTGAGACTAGCGGGGGACTACAATGAGCAGTTCTTC
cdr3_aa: CASSLRLAGDYNEQFF

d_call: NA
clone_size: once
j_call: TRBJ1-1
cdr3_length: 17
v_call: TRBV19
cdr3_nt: TGTGCCAGTAGTAGGCCGGGACAATGGGCGGCGGGCACTGAAGCTTTCTTT
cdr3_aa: CASSRPGQWAAGTEAFF

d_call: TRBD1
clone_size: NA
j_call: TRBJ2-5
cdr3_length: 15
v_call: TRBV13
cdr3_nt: TGTGCCAGCAGCTTGGGACAGGGGCGACAAGAGACCCAGTACTTC
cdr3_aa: CASSLGQGRQETQYF

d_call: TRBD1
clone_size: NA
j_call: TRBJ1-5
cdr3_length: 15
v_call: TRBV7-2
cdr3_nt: TGTGCCAGCAGCTTAAGAGCAGGGGGCGATCAGCCCCAGCATTTT
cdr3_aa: CASSLRAGGDQPQHF

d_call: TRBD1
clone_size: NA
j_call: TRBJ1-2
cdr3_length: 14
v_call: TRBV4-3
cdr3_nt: TGCGCCAGCAGCCAAGATCTCGGGACAGATGGCTACACCTTC
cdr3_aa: CASSQDLGTDGYTF

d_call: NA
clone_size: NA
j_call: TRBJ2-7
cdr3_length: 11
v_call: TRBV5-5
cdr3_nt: TGTGCCAGCACCCGGGAGTCGGAGCAGTACTTC
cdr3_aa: CASTRESEQYF

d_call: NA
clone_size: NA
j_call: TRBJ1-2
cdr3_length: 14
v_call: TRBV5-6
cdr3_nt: TGTGCCAGCACCAAACCCCCATTTGGCCATGGCTACACCTTC
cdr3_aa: CASTKPPFGHGYTF

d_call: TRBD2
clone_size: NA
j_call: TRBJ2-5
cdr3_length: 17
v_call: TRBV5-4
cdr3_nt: TGTGCCAGCAGCTTGTATCTAGCGGGGGGGCAACGAGAGACCCAGTACTTC
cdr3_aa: CASSLYLAGGQRETQYF

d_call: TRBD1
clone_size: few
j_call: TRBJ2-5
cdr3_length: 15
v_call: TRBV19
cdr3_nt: TGTGCCAGTAGTTATTCACAGGGGGCAGGGGAGACCCAGTACTTC
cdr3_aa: CASSYSQGAGETQYF

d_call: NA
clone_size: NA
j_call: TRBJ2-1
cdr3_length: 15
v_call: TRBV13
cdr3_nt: TGTGCCAGCAGCTTAGGAGGGGGCTCCTACAATGAGCAGTTCTTC
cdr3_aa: CASSLGGGSYNEQFF

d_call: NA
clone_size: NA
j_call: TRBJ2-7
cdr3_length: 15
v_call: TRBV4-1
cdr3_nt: TGCGCCAGCAGCCAAGCCTTGACAGTCCACTACGAGCAGTACTTC
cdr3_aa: CASSQALTVHYEQYF

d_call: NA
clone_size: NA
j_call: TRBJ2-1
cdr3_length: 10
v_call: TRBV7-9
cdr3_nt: TGTGCCAGCAGGGGGGGTGAGCAGTTCTTC
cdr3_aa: CASRGGEQFF

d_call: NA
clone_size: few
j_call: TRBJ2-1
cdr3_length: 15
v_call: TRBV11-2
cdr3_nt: TGTGCCAGCAGCCCGATGACCCAAGCCGCAGGTGAGCAGTTCTTC
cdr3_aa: CASSPMTQAAGEQFF

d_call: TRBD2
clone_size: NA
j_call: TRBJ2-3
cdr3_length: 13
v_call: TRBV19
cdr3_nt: TGTGCCAGCCTCCTAGCGGGCACAGATACGCAGTATTTT
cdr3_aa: CASLLAGTDTQYF

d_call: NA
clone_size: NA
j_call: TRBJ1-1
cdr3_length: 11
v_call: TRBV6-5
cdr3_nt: TGTGCCAGCAGTTCGGTCCTCGGAGCTTTCTTT
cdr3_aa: CASSSVLGAFF

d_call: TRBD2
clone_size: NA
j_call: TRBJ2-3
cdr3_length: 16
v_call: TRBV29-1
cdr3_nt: TGCAGCGTTGAAGATCGGGACTGGCGGGGAGGGGATACGCAGTATTTT
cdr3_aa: CSVEDRDWRGGDTQYF

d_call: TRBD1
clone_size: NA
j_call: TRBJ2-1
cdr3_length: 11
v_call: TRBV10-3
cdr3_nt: TGTGCCAGGGCAGGGGGAAATGAGCAGTTCTTC
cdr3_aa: CARAGGNEQFF

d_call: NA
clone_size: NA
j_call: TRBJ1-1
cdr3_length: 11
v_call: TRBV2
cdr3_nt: TGTGCCAGCAGTGCGCGATTTGAAGCTTTCTTT
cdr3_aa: CASSARFEAFF

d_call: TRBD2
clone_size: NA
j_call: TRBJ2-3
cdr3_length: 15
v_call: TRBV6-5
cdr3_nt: TGTGCCAGCACGGAGCGGGGGTATAGCACAGATACGCAGTATTTT
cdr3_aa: CASTERGYSTDTQYF

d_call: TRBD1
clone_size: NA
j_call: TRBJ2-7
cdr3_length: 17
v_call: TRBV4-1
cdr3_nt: TGCGCCAGCAGCACCCCCGGACAGGGAAGTTTCGGCTACGAGCAGTACTTC
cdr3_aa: CASSTPGQGSFGYEQYF

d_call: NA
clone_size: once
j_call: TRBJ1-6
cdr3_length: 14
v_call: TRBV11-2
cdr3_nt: TGTGCCAGCAGCCTCAGACAAGGAAAATCACCCCTCCACTTT
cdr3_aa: CASSLRQGKSPLHF

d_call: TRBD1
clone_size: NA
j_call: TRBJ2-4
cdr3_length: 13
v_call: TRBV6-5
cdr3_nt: TGTGCCAGCAGGGGACAGGGAGAAAACATTCAGTACTTC
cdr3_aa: CASRGQGENIQYF

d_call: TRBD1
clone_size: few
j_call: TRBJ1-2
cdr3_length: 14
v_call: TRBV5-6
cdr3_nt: TGTGCCAGCACCAAAAGGACAGGGGAGGATGGCTACACCTTC
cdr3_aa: CASTKRTGEDGYTF

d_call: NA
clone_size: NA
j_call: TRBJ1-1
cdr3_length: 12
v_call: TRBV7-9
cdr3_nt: TGTGCCAGCAGCTACGGGACATTTGGAGCTTTCTTT
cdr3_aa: CASSYGTFGAFF

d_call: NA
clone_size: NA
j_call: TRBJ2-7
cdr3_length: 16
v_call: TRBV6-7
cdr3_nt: TGTGCCAGCAGTGCCCAAGAGCTAGCCCCACCCTACGAGCAGTACTTC
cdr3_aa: CASSAQELAPPYEQYF